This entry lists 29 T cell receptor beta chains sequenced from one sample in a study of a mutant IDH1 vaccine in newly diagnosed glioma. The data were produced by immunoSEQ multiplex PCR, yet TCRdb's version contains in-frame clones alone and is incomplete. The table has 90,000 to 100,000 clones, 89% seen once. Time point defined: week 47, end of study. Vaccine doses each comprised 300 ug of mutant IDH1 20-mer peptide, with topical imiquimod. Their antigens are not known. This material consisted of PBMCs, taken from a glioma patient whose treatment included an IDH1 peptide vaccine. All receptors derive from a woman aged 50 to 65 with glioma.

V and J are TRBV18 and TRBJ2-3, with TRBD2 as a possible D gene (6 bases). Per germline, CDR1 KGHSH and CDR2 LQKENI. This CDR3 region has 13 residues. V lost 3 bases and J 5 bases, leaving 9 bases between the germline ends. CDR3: CASSPLGGDTQYF. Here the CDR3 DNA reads TGTGCCAGCTCACCGCTCGGGGGAGATACGCAGTATTTT.

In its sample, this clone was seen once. The CDR3 nucleotides read TGTGCCAGCAGCCCGACAGGGGCAGAGACCCAGTACTTC. It translates to CASSPTGAETQYF. The rearrangement links TRBV5-5 to TRBJ2-5, with 8 bases fitting TRBD1. CDR3 length: 13 amino acids. V lost 4 bases, J lost 4 bases, and 3 bases stayed unmatched. The germline gives CDR1 SGHKS, CDR2 YYEKEE (reference sequence).

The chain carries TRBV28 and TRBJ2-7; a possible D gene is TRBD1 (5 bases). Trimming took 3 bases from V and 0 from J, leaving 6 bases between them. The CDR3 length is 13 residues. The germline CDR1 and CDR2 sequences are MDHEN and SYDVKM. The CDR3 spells CASSLTASYEQYF. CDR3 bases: TGTGCCAGCAGTTTGACAGCCTCCTACGAGCAGTACTTC.

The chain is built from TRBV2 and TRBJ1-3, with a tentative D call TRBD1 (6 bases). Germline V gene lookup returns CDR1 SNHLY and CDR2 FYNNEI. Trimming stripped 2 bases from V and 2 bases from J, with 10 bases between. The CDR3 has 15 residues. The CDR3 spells CASSETNRAGNTIYF. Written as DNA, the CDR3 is TGTGCCAGCAGTGAAACGAACAGGGCTGGAAACACCATATATTTT.

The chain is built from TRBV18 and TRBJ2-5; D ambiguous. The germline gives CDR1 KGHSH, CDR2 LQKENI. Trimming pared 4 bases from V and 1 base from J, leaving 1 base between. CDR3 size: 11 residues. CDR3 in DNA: TGTGCCAGCTCACTCCAAGAGACCCAGTACTTC. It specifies CASSLQETQYF.

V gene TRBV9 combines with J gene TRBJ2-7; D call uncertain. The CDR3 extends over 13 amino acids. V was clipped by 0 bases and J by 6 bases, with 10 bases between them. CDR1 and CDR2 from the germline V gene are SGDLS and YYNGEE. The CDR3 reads CASSVGTPGEQYF. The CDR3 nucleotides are TGTGCCAGCAGCGTAGGTACCCCTGGCGAGCAGTACTTC.

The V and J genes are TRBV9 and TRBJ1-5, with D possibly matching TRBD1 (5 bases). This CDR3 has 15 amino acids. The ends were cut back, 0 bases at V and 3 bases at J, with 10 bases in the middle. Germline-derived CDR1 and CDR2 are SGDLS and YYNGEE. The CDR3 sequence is CASSVGGGVNQPQHF. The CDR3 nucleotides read TGTGCCAGCAGCGTAGGGGGAGGGGTCAATCAGCCCCAGCATTTT.

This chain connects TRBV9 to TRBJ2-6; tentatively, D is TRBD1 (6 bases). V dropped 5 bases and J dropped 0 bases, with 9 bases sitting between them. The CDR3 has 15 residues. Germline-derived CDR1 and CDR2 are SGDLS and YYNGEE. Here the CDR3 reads CASRTGHSGANVLTF. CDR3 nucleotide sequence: TGTGCCAGCAGGACAGGCCACTCTGGGGCCAACGTCCTGACTTTC. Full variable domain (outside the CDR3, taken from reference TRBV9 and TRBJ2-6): DSGVTQTPKHLITATGQRVTLRCSPRSGDLSVYWYQQSLDQGLQFLIQYYNGEERAKGNILERFSAQQFPDLHSELNLSSLELGDSALYFCASRTGHSGANVLTFGAGSRLTVL.

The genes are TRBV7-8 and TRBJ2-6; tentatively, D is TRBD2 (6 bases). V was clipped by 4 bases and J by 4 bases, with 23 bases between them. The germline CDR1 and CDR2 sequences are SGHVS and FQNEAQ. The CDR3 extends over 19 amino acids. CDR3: CASSSYAGYPGAGANVLTF. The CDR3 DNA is TGTGCCAGCAGCTCTTACGCGGGGTACCCTGGGGCCGGGGCCAACGTCCTGACTTTC. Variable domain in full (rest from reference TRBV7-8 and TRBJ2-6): GAGVSQSPRYKVAKRGQDVALRCDPISGHVSLFWYQQALGQGPEFLTYFQNEAQLDKSGLPSDRFFAERPEGSVSTLKIQRTQQEDSAVYLCASSSYAGYPGAGANVLTFGAGSRLTVL.

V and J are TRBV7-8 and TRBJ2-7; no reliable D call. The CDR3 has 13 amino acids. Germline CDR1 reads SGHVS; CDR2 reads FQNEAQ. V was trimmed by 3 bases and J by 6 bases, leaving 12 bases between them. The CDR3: CASSLAVSSEQYF. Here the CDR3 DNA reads TGTGCCAGCAGCTTGGCGGTGTCAAGCGAGCAGTACTTC.

CDR3 amino acids: CASSLSSGLTHLSYGYTF. Written as DNA, the CDR3 is TGTGCCAGCAGCTTATCGTCCGGCCTAACCCACCTTTCATATGGCTACACCTTC. The gene calls are TRBV7-9 and TRBJ1-2; no clear D gene. The CDR3 length is 18 residues. V lost 2 bases and J lost 5, with 24 bases in between. Germline V gives CDR1 SEHNR, CDR2 FQNEAQ (reference sequence). The whole variable domain, filled in from reference TRBV7-9 and TRBJ1-2, reads DTGVSQNPRHKITKRGQNVTFRCDPISEHNRLYWYRQTLGQGPEFLTYFQNEAQLEKSRLLSDRFSAERPKGSFSTLEIQRTEQGDSAMYLCASSLSSGLTHLSYGYTFGSGTRLTVV.

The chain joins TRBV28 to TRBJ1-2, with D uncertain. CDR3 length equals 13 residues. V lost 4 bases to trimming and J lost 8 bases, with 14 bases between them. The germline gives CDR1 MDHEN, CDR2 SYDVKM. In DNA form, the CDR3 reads TGTGCCAGCAGTTCCCCCGAGCGTCAAGGCTACACCTTC. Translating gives CASSSPERQGYTF.

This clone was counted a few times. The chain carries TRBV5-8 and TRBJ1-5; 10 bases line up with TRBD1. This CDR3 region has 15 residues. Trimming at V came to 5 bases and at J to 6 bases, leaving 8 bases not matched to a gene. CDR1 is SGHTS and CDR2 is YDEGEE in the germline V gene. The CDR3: CASSAGTGVTQPQHF. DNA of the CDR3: TGTGCCAGCAGTGCCGGGACAGGGGTTACTCAGCCCCAGCATTTT.

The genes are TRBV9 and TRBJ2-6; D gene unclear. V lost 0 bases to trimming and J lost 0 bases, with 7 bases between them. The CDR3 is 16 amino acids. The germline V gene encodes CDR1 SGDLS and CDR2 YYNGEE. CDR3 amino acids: CASSVGRSSGANVLTF. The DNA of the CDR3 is TGTGCCAGCAGCGTAGGAAGAAGCTCTGGGGCCAACGTCCTGACTTTC.

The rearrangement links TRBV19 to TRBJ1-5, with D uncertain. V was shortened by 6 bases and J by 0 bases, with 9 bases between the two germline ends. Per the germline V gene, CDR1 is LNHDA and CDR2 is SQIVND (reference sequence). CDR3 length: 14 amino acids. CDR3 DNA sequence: TGTGCCAGTAGAGTGAAGTTTAGCAATCAGCCCCAGCATTTT. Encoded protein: CASRVKFSNQPQHF.

This CDR3 is CASSLSSVYGYTF. Here the CDR3 DNA reads TGTGCCAGCAGCTTAAGCTCTGTGTACGGCTACACCTTC. The chain links TRBV7-9 to TRBJ1-2, with D hard to call. Trimming pared 2 bases from V and 8 bases from J, leaving 12 bases between. Germline V gene sequence: CDR1 SEHNR, CDR2 FQNEAQ (reference sequence). CDR3 length: 13 amino acids.

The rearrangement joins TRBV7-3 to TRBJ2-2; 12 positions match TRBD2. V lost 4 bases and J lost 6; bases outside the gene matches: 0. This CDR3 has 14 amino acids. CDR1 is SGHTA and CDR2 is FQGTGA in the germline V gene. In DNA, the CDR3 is TGTGCCAGCAGCTCTAGCGGGAGGGCCGGGGAGCTGTTTTTT. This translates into CASSSSGRAGELFF.

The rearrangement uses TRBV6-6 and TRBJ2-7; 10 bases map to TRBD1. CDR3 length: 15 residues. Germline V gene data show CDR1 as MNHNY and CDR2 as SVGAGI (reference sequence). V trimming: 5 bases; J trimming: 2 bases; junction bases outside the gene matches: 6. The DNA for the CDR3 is TGTGCCAGCAGTGGGACAGGGGAACGACCCTACGAGCAGTACTTC. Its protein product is CASSGTGERPYEQYF.

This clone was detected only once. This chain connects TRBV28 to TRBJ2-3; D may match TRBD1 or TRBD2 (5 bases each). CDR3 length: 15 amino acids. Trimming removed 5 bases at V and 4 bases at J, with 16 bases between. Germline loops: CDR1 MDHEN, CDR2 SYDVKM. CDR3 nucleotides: TGTGCCAGCAGTCGACTTGGGGGAGTAGCAGATACGCAGTATTTT. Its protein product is CASSRLGGVADTQYF. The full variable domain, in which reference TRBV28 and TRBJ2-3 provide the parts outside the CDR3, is DVKVTQSSRYLVKRTGEKVFLECVQDMDHENMFWYRQDPGLGLRLIYFSYDVKMKEKGDIPEGYSVSREKKERFSLILESASTNQTSMYLCASSRLGGVADTQYFGPGTRLTVL.

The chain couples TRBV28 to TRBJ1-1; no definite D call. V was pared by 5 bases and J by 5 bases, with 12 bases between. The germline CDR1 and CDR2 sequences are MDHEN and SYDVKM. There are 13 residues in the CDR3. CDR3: CASSGKGRTEAFF. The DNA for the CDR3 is TGTGCCAGCAGTGGAAAAGGGAGGACTGAAGCTTTCTTT.

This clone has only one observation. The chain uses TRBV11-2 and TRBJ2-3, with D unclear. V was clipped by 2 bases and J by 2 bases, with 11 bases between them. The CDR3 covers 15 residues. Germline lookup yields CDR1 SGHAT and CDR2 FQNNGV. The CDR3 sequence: CASSLRPLTTDTQYF. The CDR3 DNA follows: TGTGCCAGCAGCTTACGGCCCCTAACCACAGATACGCAGTATTTT.

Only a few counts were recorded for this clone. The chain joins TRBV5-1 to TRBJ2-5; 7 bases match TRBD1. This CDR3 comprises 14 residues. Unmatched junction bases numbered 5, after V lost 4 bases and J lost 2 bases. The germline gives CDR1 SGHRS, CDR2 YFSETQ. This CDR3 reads CASSQGQAQETQYF. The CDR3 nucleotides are TGCGCCAGCAGCCAAGGACAGGCACAAGAGACCCAGTACTTC.

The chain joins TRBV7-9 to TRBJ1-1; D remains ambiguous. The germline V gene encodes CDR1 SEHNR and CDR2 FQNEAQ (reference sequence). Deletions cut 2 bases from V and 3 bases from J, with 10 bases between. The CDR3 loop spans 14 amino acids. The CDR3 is CASSLWGGDTEAFF. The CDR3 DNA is TGTGCCAGCAGCTTATGGGGAGGTGACACTGAAGCTTTCTTT.

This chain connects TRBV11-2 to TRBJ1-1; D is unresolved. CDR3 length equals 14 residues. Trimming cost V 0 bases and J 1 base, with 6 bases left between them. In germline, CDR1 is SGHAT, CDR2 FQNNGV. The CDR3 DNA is TGTGCCAGCAGCTTAGAGTGGGCGAACACTGAAGCTTTCTTT. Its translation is CASSLEWANTEAFF.

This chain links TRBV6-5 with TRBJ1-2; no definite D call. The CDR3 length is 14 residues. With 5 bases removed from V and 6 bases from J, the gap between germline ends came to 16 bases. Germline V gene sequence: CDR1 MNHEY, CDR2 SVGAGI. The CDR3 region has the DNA TGTGCCAGCAGTCCAAGGTCGGGTGGGCATGGCTACACCTTC. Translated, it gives CASSPRSGGHGYTF.

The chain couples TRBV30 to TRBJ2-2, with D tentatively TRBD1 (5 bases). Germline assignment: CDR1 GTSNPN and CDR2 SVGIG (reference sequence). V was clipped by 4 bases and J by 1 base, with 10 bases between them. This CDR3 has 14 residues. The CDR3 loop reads CAWKGHMNTGELFF. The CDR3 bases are TGTGCCTGGAAAGGACACATGAACACCGGGGAGCTGTTTTTT.

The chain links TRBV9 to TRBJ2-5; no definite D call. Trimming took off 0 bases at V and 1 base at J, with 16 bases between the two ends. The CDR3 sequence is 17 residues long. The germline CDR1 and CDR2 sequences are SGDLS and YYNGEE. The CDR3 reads CASSVDLTTSSQETQYF. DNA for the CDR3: TGTGCCAGCAGCGTAGATCTGACGACAAGCTCCCAAGAGACCCAGTACTTC.

The CDR3 bases are TGTGCCAGCAGCTCCGGACTAGCGGGGTTCACAGATACGCAGTATTTT. This codes for CASSSGLAGFTDTQYF. The chain recombines TRBV7-3 with TRBJ2-3; 12 nucleotides line up with TRBD2. After removal of 4 bases from V and 2 bases from J, the junction contained 4 bases not matched to a gene. This CDR3 is 16 amino acids long. CDR1 is SGHTA and CDR2 is FQGTGA in the germline V gene.

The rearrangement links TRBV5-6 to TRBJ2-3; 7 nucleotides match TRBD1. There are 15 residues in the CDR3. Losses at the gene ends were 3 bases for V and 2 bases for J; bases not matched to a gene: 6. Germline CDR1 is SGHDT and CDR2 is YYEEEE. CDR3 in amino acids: CASSSRQGYTDTQYF. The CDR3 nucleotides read TGTGCCAGCAGCTCGCGACAGGGATACACAGATACGCAGTATTTT.